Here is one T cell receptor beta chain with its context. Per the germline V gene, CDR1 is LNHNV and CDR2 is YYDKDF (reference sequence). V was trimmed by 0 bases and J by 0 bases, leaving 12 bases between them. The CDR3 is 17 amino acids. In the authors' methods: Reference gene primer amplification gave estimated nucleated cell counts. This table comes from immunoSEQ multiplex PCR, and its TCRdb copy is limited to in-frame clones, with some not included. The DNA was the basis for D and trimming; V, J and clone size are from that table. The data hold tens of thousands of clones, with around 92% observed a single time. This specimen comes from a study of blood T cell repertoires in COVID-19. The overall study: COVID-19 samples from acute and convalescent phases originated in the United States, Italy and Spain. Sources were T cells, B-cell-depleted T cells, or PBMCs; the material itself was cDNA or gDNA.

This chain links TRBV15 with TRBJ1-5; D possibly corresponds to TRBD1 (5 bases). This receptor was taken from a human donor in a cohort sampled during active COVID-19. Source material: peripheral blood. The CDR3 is CATSRETRGNSNQPQHF. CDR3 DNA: TGTGCCACCAGCAGAGAGACTCGGGGGAATAGCAATCAGCCCCAGCATTTT.